A single T cell receptor (beta chain) is shown here with its context. The data were taken from a study of somatic mutations in cytotoxic T cells in rheumatoid arthritis. This table comes from immunoSEQ multiplex PCR, and its TCRdb copy is limited to in-frame clones, with some not included. In the table there are about 29,000 clones, around 86% of which are singletons. Trimming stripped 6 bases from V and 0 bases from J, with 6 bases between. Germline CDR1 is SQVTM and CDR2 is ANQGSEA. This CDR3 is built from 13 residues. The chain uses TRBV29-1 and TRBJ2-6; D is unresolved. Sequencing input: CD8+ T cells sorted from blood. The sequence derives from an adult with rheumatoid arthritis. For the CDR3, the DNA is TGCAGCGTGGCCGCCTCTGGGGCCAACGTCCTGACTTTC. Its protein product is CSVAASGANVLTF.